This T cell receptor beta chain was found in a study of blood T cell repertoires in COVID-19. Study-wide context: The samples span acute and convalescent COVID-19 from the United States, Italy and Spain.

Assay: immunoSEQ multiplex PCR; the TCRdb copy retains only in-frame clones and omits some. The sample consists of 150,000 to 200,000 clones, more than 70% of them appearing once. This receptor was taken from a woman over 75 with active or convalescent COVID-19. The material sequenced was peripheral blood.

This CDR3 reads CASSLADRGVRAFF. The CDR3 nucleotides read TGTGCCAGCAGCTTGGCCGACAGGGGAGTCCGAGCTTTCTTT. This chain links TRBV5-6 with TRBJ1-1; 8 bases align to TRBD1. CDR3 length equals 14 residues. CDR1 SGHDT and CDR2 YYEEEE come from the germline V gene. Germline trimming cut 0 bases from V and 10 bases from J; bases unmatched to any gene: 8.